This entry concerns a single T cell receptor beta chain. Its antigen is unknown. The CDR3 covers 11 residues. J lost 9 bases, V lost 6 bases, and 4 bases had no gene match. CDR1 SNHLY and CDR2 FYNNEI come from the germline V gene. This entry belongs to a study of T cell responses to AZD1222 COVID-19 vaccine. Study results and limitations: Increases in Spike-specific TCR breadth and depth were seen after two AZD1222 doses. Only five or six individuals given AZD1222 were seropositive at baseline. Clonal diversity may have been underestimated in mostly white British donors. Vaccine-associated CD4 TCRs spanned spike, dominant at 160-218 and 743-854.

The assay was immunoSEQ multiplex PCR, and TCRdb's table has in-frame clones only and misses some. The sample shows around 100,000 clones, 93% of them seen only once. The source is an adult in good health. Sequencing used peripheral blood, obtained on day 0 of AZD1222 vaccination. The chain is built from TRBV2 and TRBJ2-5, with 7 bases aligning to TRBD1. The CDR3, as DNA: TGTGCCAGCAGAAGACAGGGCGCCCAGTACTTC. Protein product: CASRRQGAQYF.